This is a list of T cell receptor beta chains from one sample in a study of cytomegalovirus exposure and HLA in healthy donors. Method: immunoSEQ multiplex PCR; TCRdb's copy keeps in-frame clones and lacks some. The sample has 40,000 to 55,000 clones. Material: PBMCs. Receptors originate from a male donor in good health and CMV-seropositive. CDR3s include the opening cysteine and the closing phenylalanine or tryptophan. Fields, in order: CDR3 length, D gene, V gene, J gene, CDR3 DNA, CDR3 protein. The D gene is left open where the match is weak.

CDR3 length: 13
D gene: .
V gene: TRBV6-5
J gene: TRBJ1-3
CDR3 DNA: TGTGCCAGCAGTTCTAAGGACAGAAACACCATATATTTT
CDR3 protein: CASSSKDRNTIYF

CDR3 length: 13
D gene: .
V gene: TRBV19
J gene: TRBJ2-7
CDR3 DNA: TGTGCCAGTAGTACCACACTATCCTACGAGCAGTACTTC
CDR3 protein: CASSTTLSYEQYF

CDR3 length: 16
D gene: .
V gene: TRBV9
J gene: TRBJ2-3
CDR3 DNA: TGTGCCAGCAGCTACCCGGAGGATGGCTACACAGATACGCAGTATTTT
CDR3 protein: CASSYPEDGYTDTQYF

CDR3 length: 15
D gene: TRBD2
V gene: TRBV11-2
J gene: TRBJ2-1
CDR3 DNA: TGTGCCAGCAGCCGGCGGGAGCGGGGGGACAATGAGCAGTTCTTC
CDR3 protein: CASSRRERGDNEQFF

CDR3 length: 15
D gene: TRBD1
V gene: TRBV14
J gene: TRBJ1-2
CDR3 DNA: TGTGCCAGCAGCCTCTCCGGGACAGGGGGCTATGGCTACACCTTC
CDR3 protein: CASSLSGTGGYGYTF

CDR3 length: 14
D gene: TRBD2
V gene: TRBV15
J gene: TRBJ2-1
CDR3 DNA: TGTGCCACCTTAGCGGGGGGTTCCTACAATGAGCAGTTCTTC
CDR3 protein: CATLAGGSYNEQFF

CDR3 length: 12
D gene: .
V gene: TRBV5-6
J gene: TRBJ1-1
CDR3 DNA: TGTGCCAGCAGCCTCTTCAGCACTGAAGCTTTCTTT
CDR3 protein: CASSLFSTEAFF

CDR3 length: 15
D gene: TRBD2
V gene: TRBV2
J gene: TRBJ2-5
CDR3 DNA: TGTGCCAGCAGAGGGCAGGCCGGGAGGAGAGAGACCCAGTACTTC
CDR3 protein: CASRGQAGRRETQYF

CDR3 length: 20
D gene: .
V gene: TRBV21-1
J gene: TRBJ2-6
CDR3 DNA: TGTGCCAGCAGCAAAAAGGGGAGGGAGGTCCGGATTTCCGGGGCCAACGTCCTGACTTTC
CDR3 protein: CASSKKGREVRISGANVLTF

CDR3 length: 13
D gene: .
V gene: TRBV6-5
J gene: TRBJ1-2
CDR3 DNA: TGTGCCAGCAGTAACGGCAGGGTTCATGGCTACACCTTC
CDR3 protein: CASSNGRVHGYTF

CDR3 length: 16
D gene: TRBD1
V gene: TRBV5-1
J gene: TRBJ2-5
CDR3 DNA: TGCGCCAGCAGCTTGTGGCAGGGGACAGCCCAAGAGACCCAGTACTTC
CDR3 protein: CASSLWQGTAQETQYF

CDR3 length: 18
D gene: TRBD2
V gene: TRBV4-1
J gene: TRBJ2-1
CDR3 DNA: TGCGCCAGCAGCCAAGGCCGTGGCGGGGGGAGCTCCTACAATGAGCAGTTCTTC
CDR3 protein: CASSQGRGGGSSYNEQFF

CDR3 length: 15
D gene: .
V gene: TRBV4-1
J gene: TRBJ2-3
CDR3 DNA: TGCGCCAGCAGCTCACGGGACACAGGCACAGATACGCAGTATTTT
CDR3 protein: CASSSRDTGTDTQYF

CDR3 length: 14
D gene: TRBD2
V gene: TRBV6-6
J gene: TRBJ2-7
CDR3 DNA: TGTGCCAGCACCGCCGGGACTAGCGGCTACGAGCAGTACTTC
CDR3 protein: CASTAGTSGYEQYF

CDR3 length: 15
D gene: TRBD1
V gene: TRBV15
J gene: TRBJ2-7
CDR3 DNA: TGTGCCACCAGCGAGGGCGGGACAGGAACTTACGAGCAGTACTTC
CDR3 protein: CATSEGGTGTYEQYF

CDR3 length: 16
D gene: .
V gene: TRBV15
J gene: TRBJ2-3
CDR3 DNA: TGTGCCACCAGCAGAGTATCCAGCGGAGAAGGGGATACGCAGTATTTT
CDR3 protein: CATSRVSSGEGDTQYF

CDR3 length: 14
D gene: .
V gene: TRBV11-3
J gene: TRBJ2-7
CDR3 DNA: TGTGCCAGCAGCTTAGGGCCAGGGGCCAACGAGCAGTACTTC
CDR3 protein: CASSLGPGANEQYF

CDR3 length: 14
D gene: .
V gene: TRBV30
J gene: TRBJ1-4
CDR3 DNA: TGTGCCTGGAGTGATGGGGGGGAAGATGAAAAACTGTTTTTT
CDR3 protein: CAWSDGGEDEKLFF

CDR3 length: 14
D gene: .
V gene: TRBV6-1
J gene: TRBJ1-2
CDR3 DNA: TGTGCCAGCAGTGAAAGCGGCAGCCCTTATGGCTACACCTTC
CDR3 protein: CASSESGSPYGYTF

CDR3 length: 14
D gene: TRBD2
V gene: TRBV5-1
J gene: TRBJ2-3
CDR3 DNA: TGCGCCAGCAGCTTAGCGGGGGCCACAGATACGCAGTATTTT
CDR3 protein: CASSLAGATDTQYF

CDR3 length: 14
D gene: TRBD2
V gene: TRBV5-1
J gene: TRBJ2-1
CDR3 DNA: TGCGCCAGCAGCTTATCTAGCGGGGTTGATGAGCAGTTCTTC
CDR3 protein: CASSLSSGVDEQFF

CDR3 length: 15
D gene: .
V gene: TRBV27
J gene: TRBJ2-3
CDR3 DNA: TGTGCCAGCAGTTTCTATCCAAAGAGCACAGATACGCAGTATTTT
CDR3 protein: CASSFYPKSTDTQYF

CDR3 length: 13
D gene: .
V gene: TRBV7-3
J gene: TRBJ2-5
CDR3 DNA: TGTGCCAGCAGCTTATTATCCCAAGAGACCCAGTACTTC
CDR3 protein: CASSLLSQETQYF

CDR3 length: 12
D gene: .
V gene: TRBV7-6
J gene: TRBJ1-4
CDR3 DNA: TGTGCCAGCAGCTTCGTTGAGGCGGAACTGTTTTTT
CDR3 protein: CASSFVEAELFF

CDR3 length: 20
D gene: .
V gene: TRBV4-1
J gene: TRBJ2-6
CDR3 DNA: TGCGCCAGCAGCCAAGCACCCCGAGGAGAAGGGGTTCTGAGGGCCAACGTCCTGACTTTC
CDR3 protein: CASSQAPRGEGVLRANVLTF

CDR3 length: 15
D gene: .
V gene: TRBV19
J gene: TRBJ2-5
CDR3 DNA: TGTGCCAGTAGTCCCGGGACTCTTCACCAGGAGACCCAGTACTTC
CDR3 protein: CASSPGTLHQETQYF

CDR3 length: 13
D gene: .
V gene: TRBV6-5
J gene: TRBJ1-2
CDR3 DNA: TGTGCCAGCAGTTACGGGCCTGGGAGGACCTACACCTTC
CDR3 protein: CASSYGPGRTYTF

CDR3 length: 12
D gene: TRBD1
V gene: TRBV6-5
J gene: TRBJ1-2
CDR3 DNA: TGTGCCAGCAGTCACCCAGGGGGGGGCTACACCTTC
CDR3 protein: CASSHPGGGYTF

CDR3 length: 12
D gene: TRBD1
V gene: TRBV6-5
J gene: TRBJ2-7
CDR3 DNA: TGTGTCTCCTCATGGGGGACAGGTCCCCAGTACTTC
CDR3 protein: CVSSWGTGPQYF

CDR3 length: 17
D gene: TRBD2
V gene: TRBV4-3
J gene: TRBJ2-1
CDR3 DNA: TGCGCCAGCAGCCCCTTCTCTAGCGGGGGCTCCTACAATGAGCAGTTCTTC
CDR3 protein: CASSPFSSGGSYNEQFF

CDR3 length: 16
D gene: .
V gene: TRBV7-9
J gene: TRBJ2-1
CDR3 DNA: TGTGCCAGCAGCTTTCGAGCTGTTAGCTCCTACAATGAGCAGTTCTTC
CDR3 protein: CASSFRAVSSYNEQFF

CDR3 length: 15
D gene: TRBD1
V gene: TRBV7-2
J gene: TRBJ2-1
CDR3 DNA: TGTGCCAGCAGCGTCGACACAGGGGGCTGGAATGAGCAGTTCTTC
CDR3 protein: CASSVDTGGWNEQFF

CDR3 length: 17
D gene: .
V gene: TRBV10-2
J gene: TRBJ2-7
CDR3 DNA: TGCGCCAGCAGTGGGCCGGAGATGGTCCAGGGATCCCACGAGCAGTACTTC
CDR3 protein: CASSGPEMVQGSHEQYF

CDR3 length: 12
D gene: .
V gene: TRBV7-9
J gene: TRBJ1-2
CDR3 DNA: TGTGCCAGCACGTTTACTAACTATGGCTACACCTTC
CDR3 protein: CASTFTNYGYTF

CDR3 length: 14
D gene: TRBD1
V gene: TRBV7-9
J gene: TRBJ2-7
CDR3 DNA: TGTGCCAGCAGCTTAGTCGGACAGGACTACGAGCAGTACTTC
CDR3 protein: CASSLVGQDYEQYF

CDR3 length: 17
D gene: TRBD1
V gene: TRBV11-2
J gene: TRBJ2-7
CDR3 DNA: TGTGCCAGCAGCTTAGACCTCGGGACAGGGGTCCGATACGAGCAGTACTTC
CDR3 protein: CASSLDLGTGVRYEQYF

CDR3 length: 14
D gene: .
V gene: TRBV28
J gene: TRBJ2-7
CDR3 DNA: TGTGCCAGCAGTCCATACGACAGCGCTCTCGAGCAGTACTTC
CDR3 protein: CASSPYDSALEQYF

CDR3 length: 16
D gene: .
V gene: TRBV7-9
J gene: TRBJ1-1
CDR3 DNA: TGTGCCAGCAGCGCCCCGGACAGATCTCAGAACACTGAAGCTTTCTTT
CDR3 protein: CASSAPDRSQNTEAFF

CDR3 length: 17
D gene: TRBD2
V gene: TRBV18
J gene: TRBJ2-3
CDR3 DNA: TGTGCCAGCTCACTCCGTGACGAGGGAGGGAGCACAGATACGCAGTATTTT
CDR3 protein: CASSLRDEGGSTDTQYF

CDR3 length: 14
D gene: .
V gene: TRBV11-3
J gene: TRBJ2-2
CDR3 DNA: TGTGCCAGCAGCTCCCTGAGGAACACCGGGGAGCTGTTTTTT
CDR3 protein: CASSSLRNTGELFF

CDR3 length: 14
D gene: .
V gene: TRBV27
J gene: TRBJ2-6
CDR3 DNA: TGTGCCAGCAGTTTAGGCAGGGGGGCCAACGTCCTGACTTTC
CDR3 protein: CASSLGRGANVLTF

CDR3 length: 15
D gene: TRBD1
V gene: TRBV5-1
J gene: TRBJ1-5
CDR3 DNA: TGCGCCAGCAGCCCGCAGACAGGGGAAAATCAGCCCCAGCATTTT
CDR3 protein: CASSPQTGENQPQHF

CDR3 length: 16
D gene: .
V gene: TRBV4-3
J gene: TRBJ1-1
CDR3 DNA: TGCGCCAGCAGCCAAGATCTGCGGCACTCGAACACTGAAGCTTTCTTT
CDR3 protein: CASSQDLRHSNTEAFF

CDR3 length: 15
D gene: .
V gene: TRBV11-2
J gene: TRBJ1-1
CDR3 DNA: TGTGCCAGCCAGGTAACAGGGTACTTGAACACTGAAGCTTTCTTT
CDR3 protein: CASQVTGYLNTEAFF

CDR3 length: 12
D gene: .
V gene: TRBV5-1
J gene: TRBJ1-6
CDR3 DNA: TGCGCCAGCCGTGCCGGTAATTCACCCCTCCACTTT
CDR3 protein: CASRAGNSPLHF